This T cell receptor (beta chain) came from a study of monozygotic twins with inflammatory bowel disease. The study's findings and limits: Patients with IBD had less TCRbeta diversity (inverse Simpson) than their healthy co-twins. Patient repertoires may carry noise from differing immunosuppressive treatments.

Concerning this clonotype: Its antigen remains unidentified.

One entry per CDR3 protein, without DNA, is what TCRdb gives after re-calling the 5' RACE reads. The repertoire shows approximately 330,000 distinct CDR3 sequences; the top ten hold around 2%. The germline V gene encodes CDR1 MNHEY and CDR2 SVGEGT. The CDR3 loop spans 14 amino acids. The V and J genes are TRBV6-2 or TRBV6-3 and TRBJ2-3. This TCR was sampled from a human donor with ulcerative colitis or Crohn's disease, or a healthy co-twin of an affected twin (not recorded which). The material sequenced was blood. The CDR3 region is CASSYGLATDTQYF.